This is a list of T cell receptor beta chains from one sample in a study of T cell responses to AZD1222 COVID-19 vaccine. Repertoires were generated with immunoSEQ multiplex PCR, while TCRdb's copy carries only in-frame clones and drops some. The sample yields about 150,000 clones, about 91% seen once. Source: peripheral blood, taken on day 0 of AZD1222 vaccination. The receptors stem from an adult in good health. Both conserved end residues are part of each CDR3. A D gene is named only where the DNA matches it firmly. Clone size appears in some rows only: once, few, many, or a class for an expanded clone.

J gene: TRBJ2-1; clone size: NA; D gene: NA; V gene: TRBV11-3; CDR3 protein: CASSLGIGNNEQFF; CDR3 DNA: TGTGCCAGCAGCTTAGGAATCGGTAACAATGAGCAGTTCTTC
J gene: TRBJ1-3; clone size: NA; D gene: NA; V gene: TRBV4-3; CDR3 protein: CASSLLWGRDSGNTIYF; CDR3 DNA: TGCGCCAGCAGCCTACTTTGGGGGAGGGACTCTGGAAACACCATATATTTT
J gene: TRBJ2-1; clone size: once; D gene: TRBD2; V gene: TRBV3-1/TRBV3-2; CDR3 protein: CASSQGVAGGPYNEQFF; CDR3 DNA: TGTGCCAGCAGCCAAGGAGTAGCGGGGGGGCCCTACAATGAGCAGTTCTTC
J gene: TRBJ1-1; clone size: NA; D gene: NA; V gene: TRBV7-2; CDR3 protein: CASSTRLPNTEAFF; CDR3 DNA: TGTGCCAGCAGCACCCGATTGCCGAACACTGAAGCTTTCTTT
J gene: TRBJ1-2; clone size: NA; D gene: NA; V gene: TRBV9; CDR3 protein: CASSVEGGQNYGYTF; CDR3 DNA: TGTGCCAGCAGCGTAGAGGGGGGGCAGAACTATGGCTACACCTTC
J gene: TRBJ2-7; clone size: NA; D gene: TRBD2; V gene: TRBV4-3; CDR3 protein: CASSQGLGRGMYEQYF; CDR3 DNA: TGCGCCAGCAGCCAGGGGCTTGGGCGGGGGATGTACGAGCAGTACTTC
J gene: TRBJ1-1; clone size: NA; D gene: NA; V gene: TRBV5-6; CDR3 protein: CASSPPWNTEAFF; CDR3 DNA: TGTGCCAGCAGCCCGCCTTGGAACACTGAAGCTTTCTTT
J gene: TRBJ1-5; clone size: NA; D gene: NA; V gene: TRBV6-2/TRBV6-3; CDR3 protein: CASSPRAALNQPQHF; CDR3 DNA: TGTGCCAGCAGCCCCCGGGCAGCTTTAAATCAGCCCCAGCATTTT
J gene: TRBJ1-1; clone size: medium-sized; D gene: NA; V gene: TRBV19; CDR3 protein: CASSIRGSEAFF; CDR3 DNA: TGTGCCAGTAGTATTCGGGGAAGTGAAGCTTTCTTT
J gene: TRBJ2-5; clone size: once; D gene: NA; V gene: TRBV27; CDR3 protein: CASSLLGDETQYF; CDR3 DNA: TGTGCCAGCAGTTTATTAGGGGATGAGACCCAGTACTTC
J gene: TRBJ1-3; clone size: NA; D gene: NA; V gene: TRBV13; CDR3 protein: CASSLEPRTAANTIYF; CDR3 DNA: TGTGCCAGCAGCTTAGAGCCTAGGACAGCCGCAAACACCATATATTTT
J gene: TRBJ1-2; clone size: NA; D gene: TRBD1; V gene: TRBV6-2/TRBV6-3; CDR3 protein: CASSYKTGSYGYTF; CDR3 DNA: TGTGCCAGCAGCTATAAGACAGGGTCCTATGGCTACACCTTC
J gene: TRBJ2-3; clone size: NA; D gene: TRBD2; V gene: TRBV5-1; CDR3 protein: CASQRPGVSGRDTDTQYF; CDR3 DNA: TGCGCCAGCCAACGTCCGGGGGTGAGCGGGAGAGACACAGATACGCAGTATTTT
J gene: TRBJ1-1; clone size: NA; D gene: NA; V gene: TRBV18; CDR3 protein: CASSPQGAEAFF; CDR3 DNA: TGTGCCAGCTCACCACAGGGGGCTGAAGCTTTCTTT
J gene: TRBJ1-5; clone size: NA; D gene: NA; V gene: TRBV19; CDR3 protein: CASYPGFNQPQHF; CDR3 DNA: TGTGCCAGTTACCCGGGGTTTAATCAGCCCCAGCATTTT
J gene: TRBJ1-4; clone size: NA; D gene: TRBD1; V gene: TRBV6-5; CDR3 protein: CASSYDGQDEKLFF; CDR3 DNA: TGTGCCAGCAGTTACGATGGACAGGACGAAAAACTGTTTTTT
J gene: TRBJ1-6; clone size: NA; D gene: NA; V gene: TRBV6-5; CDR3 protein: CASTGLGRSPLHF; CDR3 DNA: TGTGCCAGCACCGGGTTAGGGAGGTCACCCCTCCACTTT
J gene: TRBJ2-1; clone size: NA; D gene: TRBD2; V gene: TRBV28; CDR3 protein: CASSPGTINEQFF; CDR3 DNA: TGTGCCAGCAGCCCCGGGACTATCAATGAGCAGTTCTTC
J gene: TRBJ2-4; clone size: NA; D gene: TRBD1; V gene: TRBV11-3; CDR3 protein: CASSLAGGDRGNIQYF; CDR3 DNA: TGTGCCAGCAGCTTAGCGGGGGGGGACAGGGGAAACATTCAGTACTTC
J gene: TRBJ1-2; clone size: once; D gene: NA; V gene: TRBV18; CDR3 protein: CASSPSGGSNYGYTF; CDR3 DNA: TGTGCCAGCTCACCCTCAGGCGGATCTAACTATGGCTACACCTTC
J gene: TRBJ2-2; clone size: NA; D gene: NA; V gene: TRBV10-1; CDR3 protein: CASTPKIAGELFF; CDR3 DNA: TGCGCCAGCACTCCTAAGATAGCCGGGGAGCTGTTTTTT
J gene: TRBJ1-1; clone size: NA; D gene: NA; V gene: TRBV9; CDR3 protein: CASSPRQNTEAFF; CDR3 DNA: TGTGCCAGCAGCCCTCGACAGAACACTGAAGCTTTCTTT
J gene: TRBJ1-1; clone size: NA; D gene: NA; V gene: TRBV19; CDR3 protein: CASSWSRGGDTEAFF; CDR3 DNA: TGTGCCAGTAGTTGGTCGAGGGGGGGTGACACTGAAGCTTTCTTT
J gene: TRBJ2-1; clone size: NA; D gene: NA; V gene: TRBV2; CDR3 protein: CASSEGFGGPLGEQFF; CDR3 DNA: TGTGCCAGCAGTGAAGGGTTTGGGGGACCCCTAGGTGAGCAGTTCTTC
J gene: TRBJ2-3; clone size: NA; D gene: TRBD1; V gene: TRBV7-3; CDR3 protein: CASSLGQRTDTQYF; CDR3 DNA: TGTGCCAGCAGCCTGGGACAGCGCACAGATACGCAGTATTTT
J gene: TRBJ2-2; clone size: NA; D gene: TRBD2; V gene: TRBV7-8; CDR3 protein: CASSLHGLVKNTGELFF; CDR3 DNA: TGTGCCAGCAGCCTGCATGGACTAGTAAAAAACACCGGGGAGCTGTTTTTT
J gene: TRBJ2-2; clone size: NA; D gene: NA; V gene: TRBV5-8; CDR3 protein: CASSLLITGELFF; CDR3 DNA: TGTGCCAGCAGCTTATTGATCACCGGGGAGCTGTTTTTT
J gene: TRBJ1-2; clone size: NA; D gene: TRBD1; V gene: TRBV10-3; CDR3 protein: CAISEGQVANYGYTF; CDR3 DNA: TGTGCCATCAGTGAAGGACAGGTAGCTAACTATGGCTACACCTTC
J gene: TRBJ2-7; clone size: NA; D gene: NA; V gene: TRBV11-2; CDR3 protein: CASSSSWGQNEQYF; CDR3 DNA: TGTGCCAGCAGCTCCTCTTGGGGTCAAAACGAGCAGTACTTC
J gene: TRBJ2-7; clone size: NA; D gene: TRBD2; V gene: TRBV30; CDR3 protein: CALTGTSGSSYEQYF; CDR3 DNA: TGTGCCTTGACAGGAACTAGCGGGAGTTCGTACGAGCAGTACTTC
J gene: TRBJ1-5; clone size: NA; D gene: NA; V gene: TRBV28; CDR3 protein: CASVGLGQPQHF; CDR3 DNA: TGTGCCAGCGTGGGCTTAGGACAGCCCCAGCATTTT
J gene: TRBJ2-6; clone size: NA; D gene: TRBD1; V gene: TRBV19; CDR3 protein: CASNALQGFGSGANVLTF; CDR3 DNA: TGTGCCAGTAACGCCCTACAGGGGTTTGGTTCTGGGGCCAACGTCCTGACTTTC
J gene: TRBJ2-7; clone size: NA; D gene: TRBD2; V gene: TRBV7-2; CDR3 protein: CASLTAAGPYEQYF; CDR3 DNA: TGTGCCAGCCTCACGGCAGCGGGGCCCTACGAGCAGTACTTC
J gene: TRBJ1-5; clone size: NA; D gene: TRBD1; V gene: TRBV28; CDR3 protein: CASSLLLGTGLNQPQHF; CDR3 DNA: TGTGCCAGCAGTTTGCTACTTGGGACAGGGCTCAATCAGCCCCAGCATTTT
J gene: TRBJ2-3; clone size: NA; D gene: TRBD2; V gene: TRBV6-2/TRBV6-3; CDR3 protein: CASSYHLTSGTFADTQYF; CDR3 DNA: TGTGCCAGCAGTTACCATCTCACTAGCGGGACGTTTGCAGATACGCAGTATTTT
J gene: TRBJ1-1; clone size: NA; D gene: TRBD1; V gene: TRBV13; CDR3 protein: CASSRFGQVVSNTEAFF; CDR3 DNA: TGTGCCAGCAGCCGCTTCGGACAGGTTGTTAGTAACACTGAAGCTTTCTTT
J gene: TRBJ2-3; clone size: NA; D gene: NA; V gene: TRBV3-1/TRBV3-2; CDR3 protein: CASSLKGLSTDTQYF; CDR3 DNA: TGTGCCAGCAGCTTAAAGGGCTTAAGCACAGATACGCAGTATTTT
J gene: TRBJ1-5; clone size: NA; D gene: TRBD1; V gene: TRBV6-2/TRBV6-3; CDR3 protein: CASSYRTGGFVNQPQHF; CDR3 DNA: TGTGCCAGCAGTTACCGGACAGGGGGGTTCGTCAATCAGCCCCAGCATTTT
J gene: TRBJ2-4; clone size: NA; D gene: NA; V gene: TRBV11-3; CDR3 protein: CASSAGQREPKNIQYF; CDR3 DNA: TGTGCCAGCAGCGCCGGACAGCGAGAACCCAAAAACATTCAGTACTTC
J gene: TRBJ1-5; clone size: once; D gene: NA; V gene: TRBV19; CDR3 protein: CASSIGQSYQPQHF; CDR3 DNA: TGTGCCAGTAGTATCGGACAGTCTTATCAGCCCCAGCATTTT
J gene: TRBJ1-1; clone size: NA; D gene: NA; V gene: TRBV13; CDR3 protein: CASSLGGATEAFF; CDR3 DNA: TGTGCCAGCAGCCTTGGAGGGGCCACTGAAGCTTTCTTT
J gene: TRBJ2-1; clone size: NA; D gene: NA; V gene: TRBV5-1; CDR3 protein: CASSLEAGRYNEQFF; CDR3 DNA: TGCGCCAGCAGCTTGGAGGCAGGGAGGTACAATGAGCAGTTCTTC
J gene: TRBJ1-5; clone size: NA; D gene: NA; V gene: TRBV24-1; CDR3 protein: CATSGGYQPQHF; CDR3 DNA: TGTGCCACCAGTGGGGGTTATCAGCCCCAGCATTTT
J gene: TRBJ1-2; clone size: NA; D gene: TRBD1; V gene: TRBV5-1; CDR3 protein: CASSTTGERIYGYTF; CDR3 DNA: TGCGCCAGCAGCACCACAGGGGAGAGGATATATGGCTACACCTTC
J gene: TRBJ1-5; clone size: NA; D gene: TRBD1; V gene: TRBV19; CDR3 protein: CASSIGGGGLHF; CDR3 DNA: TGTGCCAGTAGTATCGGAGGAGGGGGCCTGCATTTT
J gene: TRBJ1-6; clone size: NA; D gene: NA; V gene: TRBV6-5; CDR3 protein: CASRDSRGSPLHF; CDR3 DNA: TGTGCCAGCAGGGATTCCAGGGGTTCACCCCTCCACTTT
J gene: TRBJ2-7; clone size: NA; D gene: NA; V gene: TRBV11-3; CDR3 protein: CASSPVAPYEQYF; CDR3 DNA: TGTGCCAGCAGCCCGGTAGCGCCCTACGAGCAGTACTTC
J gene: TRBJ2-7; clone size: NA; D gene: TRBD1; V gene: TRBV6-6; CDR3 protein: CASRPGQPYEQYF; CDR3 DNA: TGTGCCAGCAGGCCGGGACAGCCCTACGAGCAGTACTTC
J gene: TRBJ1-6; clone size: NA; D gene: TRBD1; V gene: TRBV27; CDR3 protein: CASSQHSGQGFSALHF; CDR3 DNA: TGTGCCAGCAGTCAGCATTCGGGACAGGGGTTTTCGGCCCTCCACTTT
J gene: TRBJ2-7; clone size: NA; D gene: NA; V gene: TRBV27; CDR3 protein: CATLGGTEQYF; CDR3 DNA: TGTGCCACCCTAGGGGGAACCGAGCAGTACTTC
J gene: TRBJ1-3; clone size: few; D gene: NA; V gene: TRBV19; CDR3 protein: CASQRDSPRDTIYF; CDR3 DNA: TGTGCCAGTCAACGGGACTCCCCCCGGGACACCATATATTTT
J gene: TRBJ2-7; clone size: NA; D gene: TRBD1; V gene: TRBV11-1; CDR3 protein: CASSRSGTANYEQYF; CDR3 DNA: TGTGCCAGCAGCCGCTCGGGGACAGCAAATTACGAGCAGTACTTC
J gene: TRBJ2-5; clone size: NA; D gene: NA; V gene: TRBV18; CDR3 protein: CASSPNGDQETQYF; CDR3 DNA: TGTGCCAGCTCACCGAACGGAGACCAAGAGACCCAGTACTTC
J gene: TRBJ1-5; clone size: NA; D gene: NA; V gene: TRBV20-1; CDR3 protein: CSASTGSQPQHF; CDR3 DNA: TGCAGTGCTAGTACAGGATCTCAGCCCCAGCATTTT